This TCR beta chain was identified during a study of post-analysis software for immune sequencing data. Every TCR beta cDNA library bore unique molecular identifiers. TCRdb fed the PCR reads into MiXCR, producing one record per CDR3 protein. The data show 150,000 to 200,000 distinct CDR3 sequences, 30% to 45% seen once. This CDR3 has 14 amino acids. In germline, CDR1 is SGHRS, CDR2 YFSETQ. V was clipped by 1 base and J by 2 bases, with 9 bases between them. This clonotype was counted a few times. The chain is built from TRBV5-1 and TRBJ2-5, with D hard to call. Material: blood, obtained after autologous hematopoietic stem cell transplantation. The TCR originated in a girl aged 5-17 years with multiple sclerosis. The CDR3 DNA reads TGCGCCAGCAGCTTGACTGCAGCTCAAGAGACCCAGTACTTC. Amino acid sequence: CASSLTAAQETQYF.